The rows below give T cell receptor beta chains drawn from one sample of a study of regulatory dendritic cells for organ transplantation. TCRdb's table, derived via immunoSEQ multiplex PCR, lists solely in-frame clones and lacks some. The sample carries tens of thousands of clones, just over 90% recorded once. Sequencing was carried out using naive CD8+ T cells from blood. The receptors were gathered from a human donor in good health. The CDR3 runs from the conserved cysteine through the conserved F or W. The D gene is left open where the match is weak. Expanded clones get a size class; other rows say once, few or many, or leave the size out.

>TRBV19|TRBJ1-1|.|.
CASSIDLEGPAFF
TGTGCCAGTAGTATAGATCTAGAGGGTCCGGCTTTCTTT
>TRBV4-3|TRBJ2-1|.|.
CASSQVEGEEYNEQFF
TGCGCCAGCAGCCAAGTCGAAGGAGAGGAGTACAATGAGCAGTTCTTC
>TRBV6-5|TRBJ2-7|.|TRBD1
CASSPGTGNYEQYF
TGTGCCAGCAGTCCTGGGACAGGGAACTACGAGCAGTACTTC
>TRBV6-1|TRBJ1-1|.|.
CASTTGTGAFF
TGTGCCAGTACCACAGGGACGGGGGCTTTCTTT
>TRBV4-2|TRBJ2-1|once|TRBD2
CASSYSGNEQFF
TGTGCCAGCAGCTATAGCGGGAATGAGCAGTTCTTC
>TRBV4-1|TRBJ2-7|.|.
CASSRGRAYEQYF
TGCGCCAGCAGCCGGGGCAGGGCCTACGAGCAGTACTTC
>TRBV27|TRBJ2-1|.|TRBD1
CASIAGTGYNEQFF
TGTGCCAGCATTGCCGGGACAGGATACAATGAGCAGTTCTTC
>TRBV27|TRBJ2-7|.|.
CASSLRDQSGEQYF
TGTGCCAGCAGTCTCCGGGACCAGTCGGGTGAGCAGTACTTC
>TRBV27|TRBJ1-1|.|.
CASSLTVYTEAFF
TGTGCCAGCAGCCTAACAGTTTACACTGAAGCTTTCTTT
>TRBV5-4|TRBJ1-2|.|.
CASIPTGANYGYTF
TGTGCCAGCATCCCGACAGGAGCTAACTATGGCTACACCTTC
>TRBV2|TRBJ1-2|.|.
CASRTAFGYTF
TGTGCCAGCAGGACAGCCTTCGGCTACACCTTC
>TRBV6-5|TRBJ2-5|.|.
CASSLGGASGETQYF
TGTGCCAGCAGTCTTGGGGGGGCCTCGGGGGAGACCCAGTACTTC
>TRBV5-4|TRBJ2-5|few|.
CASSFGETQYF
TGTGCCAGCAGCTTTGGCGAGACCCAGTACTTC
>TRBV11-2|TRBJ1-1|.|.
CASSLKQEEKSVEAFF
TGTGCCAGCAGCTTGAAACAGGAAGAGAAAAGTGTTGAAGCTTTCTTT
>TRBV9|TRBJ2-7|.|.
CASSVGWGVSEQYF
TGTGCCAGCAGCGTAGGGTGGGGGGTCTCTGAGCAGTACTTC
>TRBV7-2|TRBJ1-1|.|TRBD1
CASTIPLGGQGVLTEAFF
TGTGCCAGCACTATACCGTTGGGGGGACAGGGCGTCCTCACTGAAGCTTTCTTT